Following are 8 T cell receptor beta chains from one sample sequenced in a study of blood T cell repertoires in COVID-19. Only in-frame clones appear in the TCRdb table, and some are missing; sequencing was by immunoSEQ multiplex PCR. The sample comprises approximately 300,000 clones, roughly 90% of which are singletons, and roughly 2% rests with the top ten. The sequenced material came from peripheral blood. The receptors stem from a young man with active or convalescent COVID-19.

This clone is a singleton in its sample. This chain connects TRBV11-2 to TRBJ2-5; 9 bases are shared with TRBD2. The V and J ends lost 3 bases and 5 bases, in that order; junction bases with no gene match: 7. In germline, CDR1 is SGHAT, CDR2 FQNNGV. The CDR3 consists of 15 residues. The CDR3 is CASSFLAGVWETQYF. CDR3 nucleotide sequence: TGTGCCAGCAGCTTTTTAGCGGGAGTCTGGGAGACCCAGTACTTC. The full variable domain, with the rest looked up from reference TRBV11-2 and TRBJ2-5, is EAGVAQSPRYKIIEKRQSVAFWCNPISGHATLYWYQQILGQGPKLLIQFQNNGVVDDSQLPKDRFSAERLKGVDSTLKIQPAKLEDSAVYLCASSFLAGVWETQYFGPGTRLLVL.

This chain connects TRBV4-2 to TRBJ1-6; D call uncertain. Trimming stripped 0 bases from V and 2 bases from J, with 5 bases between. Germline CDR1 is LGHNA and CDR2 is YNFKEQ. The CDR3 has 15 residues. The CDR3 region has the DNA TGTGCCAGCAGCCAAGAGGGAGCCTATAATTCACCCCTCCACTTT. Its protein product is CASSQEGAYNSPLHF.

The chain carries TRBV14 and TRBJ2-5, with a weak D call TRBD1 (6 bases). CDR1 and CDR2 from the germline V gene are SGHDN and FVKESK. The CDR3 extends over 16 amino acids. The V end lost 3 bases, the J end lost 4 bases, and 18 bases lay between the germline ends. CDR3 region: CASSQPWTDFRETQYF. The CDR3 DNA is TGTGCCAGCAGCCAGCCCTGGACAGACTTTCGAGAGACCCAGTACTTC.

V is TRBV6-2 or TRBV6-3 and J is TRBJ2-3; maybe TRBD1 (6 bases). CDR1 and CDR2 from the germline V gene are MNHEY and SVGEGT. The CDR3 covers 18 residues. The V end lost 5 bases, the J end lost 0 bases, and 21 bases lay between the germline ends. In DNA form, the CDR3 reads TGTGCCAGCAGTGGGATGGGGGCGCGGGTCCCTAGCACAGATACGCAGTATTTT. Amino acids: CASSGMGARVPSTDTQYF.

This clone was seen a few times. The chain is built from TRBV7-8 and TRBJ1-4, with TRBD1 as a possible D gene (5 bases). This CDR3 contains 15 residues. Germline CDR1 and CDR2: SGHVS and FQNEAQ. V lost 3 bases and J lost 3, with 11 bases in between. CDR3 coding DNA: TGTGCCAGCAGCTTTCGTACGGGGGCTAATGAAAAACTGTTTTTT. This sequence encodes CASSFRTGANEKLFF.

The chain uses TRBV11-2 and TRBJ2-3; TRBD2 aligns across 10 bases. The trim removed 5 bases at V and 5 bases at J, leaving 10 bases unmatched. The CDR3 is 16 amino acids. Germline-derived CDR1 and CDR2 are SGHAT and FQNNGV. CDR3 loop: CASSGKAGGPEDTQYF. The CDR3 DNA is TGTGCCAGCAGCGGCAAAGCGGGAGGGCCGGAAGATACGCAGTATTTT.

This clone was seen only once. The chain joins TRBV5-6 to TRBJ1-1; 8 bases match TRBD1. The CDR3 loop spans 15 amino acids. CDR1 and CDR2 from the germline V gene are SGHDT and YYEEEE. With V trimmed by 1 base and J by 1 base, 3 bases remained unmatched. This CDR3 is CASSLLGTGNTEAFF. CDR3 DNA sequence: TGTGCCAGCAGCTTGCTCGGGACAGGGAACACTGAAGCTTTCTTT.

V gene TRBV7-2 combines with J gene TRBJ2-1; 12 bases line up with TRBD2. Germline CDR1 and CDR2: SGHTA and FQGNSA. The CDR3 spans 15 residues. Unmatched junction bases numbered 2, after V lost 5 bases and J lost 3 bases. In DNA, the CDR3 is TGTGCCAGCAGCGCGGGACTAGCGGGCTACAATGAGCAGTTCTTC. Amino acids: CASSAGLAGYNEQFF.